This is a list of T cell receptor beta chains from one sample in a study of blood T cell repertoires in COVID-19. Method: immunoSEQ multiplex PCR; TCRdb's copy keeps in-frame clones and lacks some. The profile covers 180,000 or so clones, with over 80% appearing a single time and roughly 1.4% taken by the ten largest. Sequencing was done on a sample of peripheral blood. These receptors all stem from a woman in her forties or fifties with acute or convalescent COVID-19. Each CDR3 is given with its conserved first and last residue.

J gene | V gene | CDR3 protein
TRBJ1-6 | TRBV3-1/TRBV3-2 | CASRVRGLDSPLHF
TRBJ2-3 | TRBV5-1 | CASSLSGREDTQYF
TRBJ2-7 | TRBV5-4 | CASSLVGVHEQYF
TRBJ2-3 | TRBV9 | CASSAWAGGDTQYF
TRBJ1-2 | TRBV25-1 | CASSLGDNSNYGYTF
TRBJ1-1 | TRBV6-5 | CASSYNGGTAFF
TRBJ1-1 | TRBV7-2 | CASSFLSGQMNTEAFF
TRBJ2-3 | TRBV11-3 | CASSTRGLAGGNTQYF
TRBJ2-7 | TRBV5-5 | CASSWAQARNEQYF
TRBJ2-1 | TRBV9 | CASSEPRLAPYNEQFF
TRBJ1-4 | TRBV3-1/TRBV3-2 | CASSQEGARSNEKLFF
TRBJ2-2 | TRBV7-6 | CASSLGDRVAGELFF
TRBJ2-7 | TRBV5-5 | CASSRGIPGGPAGEQYF
TRBJ1-4 | TRBV14 | CASSLGQGGIKDEKLFF
TRBJ2-7 | TRBV5-1 | CASSRETGGVFYEQYF
TRBJ2-7 | TRBV14 | CASSQTGYEQYF
TRBJ1-1 | TRBV7-2 | CASSSRSVAEAFF
TRBJ1-2 | TRBV6-2/TRBV6-3 | CASSNPESGYTF